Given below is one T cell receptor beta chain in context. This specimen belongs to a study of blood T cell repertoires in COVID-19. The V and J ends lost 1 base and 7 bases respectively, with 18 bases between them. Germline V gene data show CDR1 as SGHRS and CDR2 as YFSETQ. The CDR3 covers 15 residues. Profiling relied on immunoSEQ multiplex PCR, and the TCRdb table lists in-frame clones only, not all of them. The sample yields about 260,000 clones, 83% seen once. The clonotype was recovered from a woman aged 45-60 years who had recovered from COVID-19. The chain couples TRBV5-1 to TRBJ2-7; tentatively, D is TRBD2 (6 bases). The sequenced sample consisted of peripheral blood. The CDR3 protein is CASSLLTGSAGEQYF. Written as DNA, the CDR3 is TGCGCCAGCAGCTTGTTGACCGGGAGCGCGGGGGAGCAGTACTTC.